This T cell receptor (beta chain) came from a study of blood T cell repertoires in COVID-19. Background on the study: The samples span acute and convalescent COVID-19 from the United States, Italy and Spain. PBMCs, B-cell-depleted T cells, or T cells provided the cDNA or gDNA that made up the material.

Original data processing: Amplification of reference gene primers provided the estimated nucleated cell counts. Sequencing was performed with immunoSEQ multiplex PCR; in TCRdb, only in-frame clones are kept and a portion is missing. V and J calls and clone size are those listed in that table; D and trimming were worked out from the DNA. This sample has around 100,000 clones, with about 90% found just once. In Seattle, patients joined the study during active infection and were tracked longitudinally. The CDR3 has 15 amino acids. The trim removed 0 bases at V and 1 base at J, leaving 5 bases unmatched. Germline CDR1 SQVTM, CDR2 ANQGSEA.

This chain joins TRBV29-1 and TRBJ2-7; 8 positions agree with TRBD2. This TCR was sampled from a man younger than 35 with COVID-19, enrolled during active disease. Sequenced input: peripheral blood. The CDR3 sequence is CSVEDRIAGSYEQYF. Written as DNA, the CDR3 is TGCAGCGTTGAAGATAGGATAGCGGGGTCCTACGAGCAGTACTTC.